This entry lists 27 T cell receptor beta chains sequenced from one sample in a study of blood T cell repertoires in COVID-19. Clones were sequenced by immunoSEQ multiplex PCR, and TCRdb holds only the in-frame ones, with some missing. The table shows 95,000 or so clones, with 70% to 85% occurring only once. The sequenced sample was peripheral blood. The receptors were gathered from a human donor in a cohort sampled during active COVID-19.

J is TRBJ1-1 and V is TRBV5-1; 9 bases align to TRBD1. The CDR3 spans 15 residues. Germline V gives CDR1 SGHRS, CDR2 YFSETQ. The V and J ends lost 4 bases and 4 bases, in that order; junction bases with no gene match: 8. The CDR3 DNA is TGCGCCAGCAGCGTGAGTCAGACAGGGGGCACTGAAGCTTTCTTT. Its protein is CASSVSQTGGTEAFF.

CDR3 protein: CSVRRGGRAGETQYF. In nucleotides, the CDR3 is TGCAGCGTTCGAAGGGGCGGGAGGGCCGGTGAGACCCAGTACTTC. The rearrangement uses TRBV29-1 and TRBJ2-5; the match to TRBD2 covers 9 bases. After removal of 5 bases from V and 5 bases from J, the junction contained 12 bases not matched to a gene. The germline V gene encodes CDR1 SQVTM and CDR2 ANQGSEA. The CDR3 is 15 amino acids.

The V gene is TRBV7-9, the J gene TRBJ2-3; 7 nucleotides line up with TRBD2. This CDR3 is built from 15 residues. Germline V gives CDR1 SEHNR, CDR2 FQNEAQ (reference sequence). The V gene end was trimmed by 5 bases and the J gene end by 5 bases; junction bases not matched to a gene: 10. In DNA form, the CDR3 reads TGTGCCAGCAGCCGACGGGGGGATGGCATAGATACGCAGTATTTT. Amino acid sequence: CASSRRGDGIDTQYF.

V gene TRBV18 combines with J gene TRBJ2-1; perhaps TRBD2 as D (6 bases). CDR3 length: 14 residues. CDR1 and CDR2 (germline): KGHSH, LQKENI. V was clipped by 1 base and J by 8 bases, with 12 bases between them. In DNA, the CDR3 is TGTGCCAGCTCACCACTCAGGGAGGTACATGAGCAGTTCTTC. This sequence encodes CASSPLREVHEQFF.

CDR3 DNA sequence: TGTGCCAGTAGTCAGGGTTTTAATTCACCCCTCCACTTT. Translation: CASSQGFNSPLHF. V gene TRBV19 combines with J gene TRBJ1-6, with D perhaps matching TRBD1 (5 bases). The CDR3 is 13 amino acids. Germline V gene data show CDR1 as LNHDA and CDR2 as SQIVND (reference sequence). Deletions cut 5 bases from V and 6 bases from J, with 8 bases between. Full variable domain (missing parts from reference TRBV19 and TRBJ1-6): DGGITQSPKYLFRKEGQNVTLSCEQNLNHDAMYWYRQDPGQGLRLIYYSQIVNDFQKGDIAEGYSVSREKKESFPLTVTSAQKNPTAFYLCASSQGFNSPLHFGNGTRLTVT.

The CDR3 loop reads CASSQGPGQGPTTGELFF. The CDR3, as DNA: TGTGCCAGCAGCCAAGGACCGGGACAGGGGCCGACCACCGGGGAGCTGTTTTTT. The genes are TRBV3-1 (or the pseudogene TRBV3-2) and TRBJ2-2, with 10 positions matching TRBD1. The CDR3 runs 18 residues. Unmatched junction bases numbered 9, after V lost 1 base and J lost 4 bases. CDR1 is LGHDT and CDR2 is YNNKEL in the germline V gene (reference sequence).

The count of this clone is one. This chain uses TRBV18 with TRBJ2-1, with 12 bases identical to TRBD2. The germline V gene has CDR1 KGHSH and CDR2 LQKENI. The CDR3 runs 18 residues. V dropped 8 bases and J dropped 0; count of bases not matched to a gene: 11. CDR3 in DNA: TGTGCCAGCCCATATCTAGCGGGAGGGCCGGCCTCCTACAATGAGCAGTTCTTC. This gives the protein CASPYLAGGPASYNEQFF.

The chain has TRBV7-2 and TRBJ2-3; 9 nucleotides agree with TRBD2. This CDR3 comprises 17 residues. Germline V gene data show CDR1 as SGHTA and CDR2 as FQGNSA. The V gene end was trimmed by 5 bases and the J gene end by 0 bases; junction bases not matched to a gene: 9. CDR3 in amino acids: CASSRRKRGVSTDTQYF. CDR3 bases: TGTGCCAGCAGCCGGAGAAAGCGGGGGGTTAGCACAGATACGCAGTATTTT. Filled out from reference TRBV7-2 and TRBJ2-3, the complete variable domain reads GAGVSQSPSNKVTEKGKDVELRCDPISGHTALYWYRQSLGQGLEFLIYFQGNSAPDKSGLPSDRFSAERTGGSVSTLTIQRTQQEDSAVYLCASSRRKRGVSTDTQYFGPGTRLTVL.

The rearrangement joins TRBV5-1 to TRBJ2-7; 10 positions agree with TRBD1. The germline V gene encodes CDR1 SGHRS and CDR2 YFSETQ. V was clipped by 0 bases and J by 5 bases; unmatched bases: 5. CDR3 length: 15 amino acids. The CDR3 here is CASSLVGQGSDEQYF. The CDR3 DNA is TGCGCCAGCAGCTTGGTGGGACAGGGGTCCGACGAGCAGTACTTC.

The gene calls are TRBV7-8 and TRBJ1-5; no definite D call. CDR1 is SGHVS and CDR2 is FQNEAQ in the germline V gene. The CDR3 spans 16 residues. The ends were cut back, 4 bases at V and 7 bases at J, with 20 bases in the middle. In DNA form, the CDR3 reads TGTGCCAGCAGCTCGCCCGGTGGAGGGCGAGACCAGCCCCAGCATTTT. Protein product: CASSSPGGGRDQPQHF. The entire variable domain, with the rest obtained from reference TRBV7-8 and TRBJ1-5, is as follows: GAGVSQSPRYKVAKRGQDVALRCDPISGHVSLFWYQQALGQGPEFLTYFQNEAQLDKSGLPSDRFFAERPEGSVSTLKIQRTQQEDSAVYLCASSSPGGGRDQPQHFGDGTRLSIL.

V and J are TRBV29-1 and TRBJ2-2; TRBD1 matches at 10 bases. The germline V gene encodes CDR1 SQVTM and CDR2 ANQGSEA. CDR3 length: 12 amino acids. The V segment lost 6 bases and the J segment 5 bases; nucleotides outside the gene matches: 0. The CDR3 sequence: CSVDRGTGELFF. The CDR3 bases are TGCAGCGTGGACAGGGGGACCGGGGAGCTGTTTTTT.

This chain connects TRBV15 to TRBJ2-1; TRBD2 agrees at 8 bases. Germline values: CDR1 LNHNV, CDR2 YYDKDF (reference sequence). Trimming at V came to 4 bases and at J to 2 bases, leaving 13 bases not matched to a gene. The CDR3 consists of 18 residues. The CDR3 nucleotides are TGTGCCACCAGCACACGGGGTATATCCGGGAGGGCCTACAATGAGCAGTTCTTC. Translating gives CATSTRGISGRAYNEQFF.

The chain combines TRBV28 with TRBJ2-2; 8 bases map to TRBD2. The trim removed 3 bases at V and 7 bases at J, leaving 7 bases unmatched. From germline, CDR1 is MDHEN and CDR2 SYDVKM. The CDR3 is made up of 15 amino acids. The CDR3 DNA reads TGTGCCAGCAGTTTTGGCGGGGGGAAGAACGGGGAGCTGTTTTTT. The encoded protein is CASSFGGGKNGELFF.

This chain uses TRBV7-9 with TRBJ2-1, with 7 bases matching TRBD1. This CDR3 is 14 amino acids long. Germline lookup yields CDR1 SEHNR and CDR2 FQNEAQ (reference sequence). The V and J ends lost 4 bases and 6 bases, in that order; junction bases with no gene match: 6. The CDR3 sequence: CASSSSGTVNEQFF. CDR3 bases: TGTGCCAGCAGCTCTTCCGGGACAGTCAATGAGCAGTTCTTC.

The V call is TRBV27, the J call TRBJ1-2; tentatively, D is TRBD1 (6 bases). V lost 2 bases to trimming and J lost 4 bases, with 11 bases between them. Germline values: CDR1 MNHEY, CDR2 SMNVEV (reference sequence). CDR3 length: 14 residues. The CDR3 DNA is TGTGCCAGCAGTTTAGGGGGGGGCGCCTATGGCTACACCTTC. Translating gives CASSLGGGAYGYTF.

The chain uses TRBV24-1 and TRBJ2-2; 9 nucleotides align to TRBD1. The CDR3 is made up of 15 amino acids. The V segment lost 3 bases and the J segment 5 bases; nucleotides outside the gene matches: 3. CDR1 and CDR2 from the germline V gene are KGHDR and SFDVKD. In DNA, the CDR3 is TGTGCCACCAGTGATACCGGGACAGGGACCGGGGAGCTGTTTTTT. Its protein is CATSDTGTGTGELFF.

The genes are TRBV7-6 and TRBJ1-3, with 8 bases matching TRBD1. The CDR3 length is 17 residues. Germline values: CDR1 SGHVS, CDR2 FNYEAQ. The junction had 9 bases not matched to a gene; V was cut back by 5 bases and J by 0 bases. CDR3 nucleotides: TGTGCCAGCAGCGCTCCAGGGGGCCGGAGCTCTGGAAACACCATATATTTT. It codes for CASSAPGGRSSGNTIYF.

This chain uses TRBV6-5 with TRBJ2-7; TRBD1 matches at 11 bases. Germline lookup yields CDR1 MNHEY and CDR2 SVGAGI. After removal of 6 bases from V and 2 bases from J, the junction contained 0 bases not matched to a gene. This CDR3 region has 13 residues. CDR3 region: CASRGQGAYEQYF. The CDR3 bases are TGTGCCAGCAGGGGACAGGGGGCCTACGAGCAGTACTTC.

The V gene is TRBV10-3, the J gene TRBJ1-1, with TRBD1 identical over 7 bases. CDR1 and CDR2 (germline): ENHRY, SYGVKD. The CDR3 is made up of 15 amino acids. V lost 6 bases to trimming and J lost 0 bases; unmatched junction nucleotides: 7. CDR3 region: CAIRGGDSLNTEAFF. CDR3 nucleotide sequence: TGTGCCATCAGAGGAGGGGACAGCTTGAACACTGAAGCTTTCTTT.

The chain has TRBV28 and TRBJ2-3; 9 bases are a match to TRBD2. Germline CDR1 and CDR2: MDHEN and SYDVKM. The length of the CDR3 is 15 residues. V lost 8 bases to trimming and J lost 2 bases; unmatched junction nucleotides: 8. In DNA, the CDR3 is TGTGCCAGCCCTCCCGCGGGAGGGACCACAGATACGCAGTATTTT. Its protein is CASPPAGGTTDTQYF.

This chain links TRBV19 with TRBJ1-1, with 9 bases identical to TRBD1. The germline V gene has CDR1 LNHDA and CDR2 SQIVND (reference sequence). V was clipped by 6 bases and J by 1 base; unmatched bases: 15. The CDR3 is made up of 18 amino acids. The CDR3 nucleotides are TGTGCCAGTAGCCGCTTACCGGGACAGGGTATGGGGAACACTGAAGCTTTCTTT. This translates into CASSRLPGQGMGNTEAFF.

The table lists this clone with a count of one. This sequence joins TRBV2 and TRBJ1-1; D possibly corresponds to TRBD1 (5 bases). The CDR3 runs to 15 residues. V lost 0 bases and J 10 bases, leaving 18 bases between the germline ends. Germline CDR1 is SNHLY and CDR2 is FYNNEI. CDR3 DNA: TGTGCCAGCAGTGAAGCGCTTCGGGACTCCCGAGGAGCTTTCTTT. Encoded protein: CASSEALRDSRGAFF. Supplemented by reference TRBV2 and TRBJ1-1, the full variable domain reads EPEVTQTPSHQVTQMGQEVILRCVPISNHLYFYWYRQILGQKVEFLVSFYNNEISEKSEIFDDQFSVERPDGSNFTLKIRSTKLEDSAMYFCASSEALRDSRGAFFGQGTRLTVV.

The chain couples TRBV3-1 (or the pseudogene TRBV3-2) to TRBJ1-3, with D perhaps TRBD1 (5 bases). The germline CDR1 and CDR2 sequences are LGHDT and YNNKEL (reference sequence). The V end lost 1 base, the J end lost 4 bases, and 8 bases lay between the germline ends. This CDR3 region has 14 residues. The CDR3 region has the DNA TGTGCCAGCAGCCAAGCAACAGGAGGAAACACCATATATTTT. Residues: CASSQATGGNTIYF.

CDR3 protein: CASSPVGTTQYF. For the CDR3, the DNA is TGTGCCAGCAGCCCAGTGGGGACAACGCAGTATTTT. The chain recombines TRBV7-9 with TRBJ2-3; D is perhaps TRBD1 (6 bases). The CDR3 loop spans 12 amino acids. V gave up 5 bases and J gave up 9 bases, with 12 bases separating them. Germline CDR1 is SEHNR and CDR2 is FQNEAQ (reference sequence).

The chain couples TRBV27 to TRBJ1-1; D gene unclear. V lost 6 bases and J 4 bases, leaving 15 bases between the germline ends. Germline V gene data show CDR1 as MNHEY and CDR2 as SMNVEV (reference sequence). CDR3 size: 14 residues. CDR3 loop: CASSPPGVGTEAFF. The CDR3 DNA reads TGTGCCAGCAGCCCTCCCGGGGTAGGCACTGAAGCTTTCTTT.

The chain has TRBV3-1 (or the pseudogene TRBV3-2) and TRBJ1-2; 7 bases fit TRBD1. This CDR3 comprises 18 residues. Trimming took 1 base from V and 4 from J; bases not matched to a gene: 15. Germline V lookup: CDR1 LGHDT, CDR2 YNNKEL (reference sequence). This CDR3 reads CASSQGGGDPQGGYGYTF. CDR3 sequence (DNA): TGTGCCAGCAGCCAAGGTGGGGGAGACCCGCAGGGGGGCTATGGCTACACCTTC.

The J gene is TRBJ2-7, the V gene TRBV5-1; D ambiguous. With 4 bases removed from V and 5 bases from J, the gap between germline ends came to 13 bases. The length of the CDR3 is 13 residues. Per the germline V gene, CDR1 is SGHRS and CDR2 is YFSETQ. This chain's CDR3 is CASSGRINDEQYF. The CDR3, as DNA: TGCGCCAGCAGCGGCAGAATAAACGACGAGCAGTACTTC.